This entry lists 2 T cell receptor beta chains sequenced from one sample in a study of shared clonotypes between healthy human individuals. Positive CCR7 selection of CD45RO-negative cells yielded the naive CD8 cells, and terminally differentiated effector memory CD45RA+ cells were excluded. Profiled with immunoSEQ multiplex PCR; TCRdb holds only in-frame clones, not every one. This sample has roughly 850,000 clones, with 90% to 97% found just once. Material for sequencing was naive CD8+ T cells sorted from blood. The receptors were gathered from a man aged 25 to 40 in good health.

The genes are TRBV4-1 and TRBJ2-7, with D possibly being TRBD2 (6 bases). V was cut by 1 base and J by 2 bases, with 12 bases left in between. The length of the CDR3 is 15 residues. Germline V CDR1 and CDR2: MGHRA, YSYEKL. The CDR3 nucleotides are TGCGCCAGCAGCCAAGTGCGGGACGTAGCCTACGAGCAGTACTTC. Protein product: CASSQVRDVAYEQYF.

J is TRBJ2-5 and V is TRBV6-5; D is ambiguous. CDR3 size: 12 residues. From germline, CDR1 is MNHEY and CDR2 SVGAGI. Trimming stripped 8 bases from V and 0 bases from J, with 7 bases between. CDR3 DNA sequence: TGTGCCAGCGGGTCGTACCAAGAGACCCAGTACTTC. This sequence encodes CASGSYQETQYF.